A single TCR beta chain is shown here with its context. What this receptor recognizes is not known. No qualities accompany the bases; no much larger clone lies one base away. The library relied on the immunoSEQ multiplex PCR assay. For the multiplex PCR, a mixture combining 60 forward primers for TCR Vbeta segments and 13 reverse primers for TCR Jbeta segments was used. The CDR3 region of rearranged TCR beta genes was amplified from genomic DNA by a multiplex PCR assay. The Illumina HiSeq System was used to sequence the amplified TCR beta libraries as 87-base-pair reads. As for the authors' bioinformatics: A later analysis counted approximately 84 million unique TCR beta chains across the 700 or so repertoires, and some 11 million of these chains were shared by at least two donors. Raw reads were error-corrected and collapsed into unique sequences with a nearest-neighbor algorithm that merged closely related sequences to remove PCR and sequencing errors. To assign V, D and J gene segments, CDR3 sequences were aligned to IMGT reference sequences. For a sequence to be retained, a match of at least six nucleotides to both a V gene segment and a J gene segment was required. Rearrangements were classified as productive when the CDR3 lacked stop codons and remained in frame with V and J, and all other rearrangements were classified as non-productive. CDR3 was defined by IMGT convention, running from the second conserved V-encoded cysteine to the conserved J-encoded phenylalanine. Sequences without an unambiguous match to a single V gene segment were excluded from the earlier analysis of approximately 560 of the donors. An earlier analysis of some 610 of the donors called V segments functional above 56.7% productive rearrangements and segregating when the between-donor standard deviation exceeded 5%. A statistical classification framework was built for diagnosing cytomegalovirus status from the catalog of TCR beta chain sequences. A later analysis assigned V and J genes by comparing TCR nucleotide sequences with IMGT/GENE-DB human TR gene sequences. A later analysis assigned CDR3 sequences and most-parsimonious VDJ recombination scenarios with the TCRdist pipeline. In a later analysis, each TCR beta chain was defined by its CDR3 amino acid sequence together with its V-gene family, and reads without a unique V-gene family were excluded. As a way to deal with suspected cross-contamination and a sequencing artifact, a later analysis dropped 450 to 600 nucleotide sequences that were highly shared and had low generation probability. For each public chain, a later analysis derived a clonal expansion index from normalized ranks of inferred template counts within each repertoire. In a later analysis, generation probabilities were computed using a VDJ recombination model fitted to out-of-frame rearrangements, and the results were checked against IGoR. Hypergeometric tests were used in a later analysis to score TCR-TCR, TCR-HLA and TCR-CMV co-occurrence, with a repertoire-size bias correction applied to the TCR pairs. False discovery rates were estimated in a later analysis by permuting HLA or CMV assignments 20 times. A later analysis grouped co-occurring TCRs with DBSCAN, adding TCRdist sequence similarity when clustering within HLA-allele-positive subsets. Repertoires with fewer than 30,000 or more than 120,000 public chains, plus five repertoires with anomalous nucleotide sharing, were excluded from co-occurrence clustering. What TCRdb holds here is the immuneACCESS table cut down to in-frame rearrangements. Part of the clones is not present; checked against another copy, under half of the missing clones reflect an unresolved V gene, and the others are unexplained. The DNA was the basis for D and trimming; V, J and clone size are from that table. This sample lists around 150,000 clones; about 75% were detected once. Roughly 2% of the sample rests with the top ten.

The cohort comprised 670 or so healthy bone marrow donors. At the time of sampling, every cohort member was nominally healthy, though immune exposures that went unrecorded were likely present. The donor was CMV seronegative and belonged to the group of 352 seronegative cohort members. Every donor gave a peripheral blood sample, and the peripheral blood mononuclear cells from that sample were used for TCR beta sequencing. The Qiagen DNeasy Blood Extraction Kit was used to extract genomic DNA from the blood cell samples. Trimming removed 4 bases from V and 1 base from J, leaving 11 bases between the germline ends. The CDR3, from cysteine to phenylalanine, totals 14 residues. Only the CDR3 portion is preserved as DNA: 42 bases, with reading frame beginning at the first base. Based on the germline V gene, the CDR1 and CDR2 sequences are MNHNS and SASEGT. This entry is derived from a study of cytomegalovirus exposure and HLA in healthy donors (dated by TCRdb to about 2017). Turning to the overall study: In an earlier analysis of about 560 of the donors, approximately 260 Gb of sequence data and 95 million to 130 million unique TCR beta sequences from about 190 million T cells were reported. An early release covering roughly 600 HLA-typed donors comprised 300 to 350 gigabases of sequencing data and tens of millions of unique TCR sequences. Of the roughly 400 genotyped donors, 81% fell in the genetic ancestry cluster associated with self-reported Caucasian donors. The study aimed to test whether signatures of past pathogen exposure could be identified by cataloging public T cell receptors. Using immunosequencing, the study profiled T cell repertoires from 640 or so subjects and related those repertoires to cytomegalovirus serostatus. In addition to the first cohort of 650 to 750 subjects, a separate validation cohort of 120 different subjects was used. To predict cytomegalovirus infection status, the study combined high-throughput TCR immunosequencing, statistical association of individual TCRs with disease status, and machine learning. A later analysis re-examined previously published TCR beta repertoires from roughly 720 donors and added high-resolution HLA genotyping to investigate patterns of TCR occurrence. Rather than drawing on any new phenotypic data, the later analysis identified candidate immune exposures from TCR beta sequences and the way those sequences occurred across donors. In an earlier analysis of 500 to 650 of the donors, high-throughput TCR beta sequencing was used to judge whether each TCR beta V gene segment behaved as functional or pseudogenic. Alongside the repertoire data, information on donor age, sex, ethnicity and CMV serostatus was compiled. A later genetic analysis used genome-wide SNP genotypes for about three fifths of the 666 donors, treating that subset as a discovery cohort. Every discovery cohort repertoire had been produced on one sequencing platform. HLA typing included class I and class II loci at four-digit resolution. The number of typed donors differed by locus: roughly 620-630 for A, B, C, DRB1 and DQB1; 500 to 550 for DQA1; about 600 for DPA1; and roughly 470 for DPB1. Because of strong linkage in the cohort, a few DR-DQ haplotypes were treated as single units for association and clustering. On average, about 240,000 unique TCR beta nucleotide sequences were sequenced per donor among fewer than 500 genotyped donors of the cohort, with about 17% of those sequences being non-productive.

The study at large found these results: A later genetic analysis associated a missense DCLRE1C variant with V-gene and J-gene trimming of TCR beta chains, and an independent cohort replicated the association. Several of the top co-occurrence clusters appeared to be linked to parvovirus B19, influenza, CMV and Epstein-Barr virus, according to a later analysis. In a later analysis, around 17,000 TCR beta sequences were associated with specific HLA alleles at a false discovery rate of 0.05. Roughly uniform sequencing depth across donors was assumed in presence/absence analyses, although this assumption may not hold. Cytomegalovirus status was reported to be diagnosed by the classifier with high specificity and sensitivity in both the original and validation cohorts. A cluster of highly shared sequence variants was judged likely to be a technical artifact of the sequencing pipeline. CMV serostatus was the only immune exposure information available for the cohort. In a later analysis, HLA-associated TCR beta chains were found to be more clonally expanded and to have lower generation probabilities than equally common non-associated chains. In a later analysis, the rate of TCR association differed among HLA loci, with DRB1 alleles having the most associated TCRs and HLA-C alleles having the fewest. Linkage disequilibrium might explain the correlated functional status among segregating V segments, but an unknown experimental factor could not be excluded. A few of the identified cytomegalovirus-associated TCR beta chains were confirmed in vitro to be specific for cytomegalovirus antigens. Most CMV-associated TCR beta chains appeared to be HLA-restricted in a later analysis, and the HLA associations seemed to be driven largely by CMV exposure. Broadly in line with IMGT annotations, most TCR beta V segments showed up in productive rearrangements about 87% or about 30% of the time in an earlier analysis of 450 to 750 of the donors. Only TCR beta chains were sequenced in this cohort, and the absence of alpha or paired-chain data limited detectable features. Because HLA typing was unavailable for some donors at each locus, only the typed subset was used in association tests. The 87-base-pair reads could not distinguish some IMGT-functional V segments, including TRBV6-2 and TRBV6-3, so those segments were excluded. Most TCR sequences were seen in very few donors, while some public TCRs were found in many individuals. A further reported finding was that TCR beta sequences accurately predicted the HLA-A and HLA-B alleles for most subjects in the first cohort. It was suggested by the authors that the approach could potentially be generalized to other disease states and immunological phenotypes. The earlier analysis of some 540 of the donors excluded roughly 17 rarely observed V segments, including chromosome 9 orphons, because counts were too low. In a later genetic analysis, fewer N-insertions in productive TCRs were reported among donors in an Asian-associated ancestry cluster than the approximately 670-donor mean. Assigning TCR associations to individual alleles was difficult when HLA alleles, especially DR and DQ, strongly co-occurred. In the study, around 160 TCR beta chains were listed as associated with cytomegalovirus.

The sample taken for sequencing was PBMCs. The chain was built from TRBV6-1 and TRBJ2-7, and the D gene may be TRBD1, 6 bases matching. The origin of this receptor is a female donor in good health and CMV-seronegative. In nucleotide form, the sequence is TGTGCCAGCAGTGTCCGGGACAATTCCTACGAGCAGTACTTC. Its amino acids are CASSVRDNSYEQYF.